This T cell receptor beta chain was recorded in a study of blood T cell repertoires in COVID-19. Study context: Material from acute and convalescent COVID-19 was sourced from the United States, Italy and Spain. PBMCs, B-cell-depleted T cells, or T cells provided the cDNA or gDNA that made up the material.

Authors' methods: Quantification of nucleated cells was approximated via reference gene primer amplification. Clones were sequenced by immunoSEQ multiplex PCR, and TCRdb holds only the in-frame ones, with some missing. The V and J calls and the clone size are those of that table, but D and trimming were determined from the DNA. In the table there are about 120,000 clones, 70% to 90% of which are singletons. The ends were cut back, 4 bases at V and 6 bases at J, with 12 bases in the middle. Germline CDR1 reads SQVTM; CDR2 reads ANQGSEA. CDR3 length: 13 residues. Sequenced input: peripheral blood. The chain has TRBV29-1 and TRBJ2-2, with D tentatively TRBD1 (5 bases). The sequence was collected from a man in his 70s who had recovered from COVID-19. The CDR3 loop is CSVGARVAGELFF. The CDR3 nucleotides are TGCAGCGTTGGCGCCAGGGTGGCCGGGGAGCTGTTTTTT.